This T cell receptor beta chain was found in a study of CD8 T cells in ankylosing spondylitis. Points from the study as a whole: Matched ankylosing spondylitis synovial fluid reportedly contained a significantly enriched population of disease-linked clones. Ankylosing spondylitis blood appeared to be characterized by a TCR beta motif of 7 to 9 highly homologous variants.

Using quantitative 5'-RACE with molecular barcodes, the authors made TCR beta libraries. TCRdb used MiXCR to reprocess the 5' RACE reads, holding one entry per CDR3 protein. This sample carries some 180,000 distinct CDR3 sequences, around a sixth of them seen once, and the ten largest clones take more than 3.5%. CDR3 length: 15 residues. CDR1 is LNHNV, CDR2 YYDKDF, per germline (reference sequence). J gave up 4 bases and V 5 bases, and 8 bases lay outside the gene matches. This clonotype was counted many times. Its antigen is unidentified. The receptor's source is a male donor between 5 and 29 years old with ankylosing spondylitis or in good health (not recorded which). The gene calls are TRBV15 and TRBJ2-3, with 8 bases aligning to TRBD1. The sequenced material came from blood, either unsorted or a sorted T cell fraction (not recorded which). The CDR3 sequence: CATSDRQGHADTQYF. CDR3 in DNA: TGTGCCACCAGCGACCGACAGGGGCACGCAGATACGCAGTATTTT.